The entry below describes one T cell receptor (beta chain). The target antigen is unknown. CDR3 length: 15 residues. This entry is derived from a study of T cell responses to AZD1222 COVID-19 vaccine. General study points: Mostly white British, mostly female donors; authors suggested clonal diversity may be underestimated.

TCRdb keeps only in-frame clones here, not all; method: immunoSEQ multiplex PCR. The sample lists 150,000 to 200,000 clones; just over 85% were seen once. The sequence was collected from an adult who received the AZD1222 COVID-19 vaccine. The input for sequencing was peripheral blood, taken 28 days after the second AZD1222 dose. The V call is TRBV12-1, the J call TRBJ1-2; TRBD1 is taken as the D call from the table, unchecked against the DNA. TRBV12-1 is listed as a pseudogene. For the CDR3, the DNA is TGTGCCAGCAGCTCCCGGGACAGGCCCAACTATGGCTACACCTTC. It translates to CASSSRDRPNYGYTF.